The 10 T cell receptor beta chains below were found in one sample sequenced in a study of shared clonotypes between healthy human individuals. The repertoire was sequenced with immunoSEQ multiplex PCR; TCRdb's copy has only in-frame clones and lacks some. The sample consists of fewer than 1.4 million clones, around 78% of them appearing once. The material sequenced was memory CD4+ T cells from PBMCs. Subset here: CD45RA-negative fraction. These receptors were collected from a man aged 18 to 29 in good health. Some clones in this sample may be carry-over from other donors' samples.

This clone has just a few counts. Other DNA sequences of this sample code for an identical CDR3. The rearrangement joins TRBV9 to TRBJ2-7; 7 bases fit TRBD1. From germline, CDR1 is SGDLS and CDR2 YYNGEE. Trimming cost V 0 bases and J 0 bases; bases outside gene matches: 6. The CDR3 totals 16 residues. The CDR3 reads CASSVAPGTVSYEQYF. The DNA of the CDR3 is TGTGCCAGCAGCGTAGCTCCAGGGACAGTCTCCTACGAGCAGTACTTC.

CDR3 residues: CTSSYTGYDYGYTF. CDR3 nucleotide sequence: TGCACCAGCAGTTATACAGGGTATGACTATGGCTACACCTTC. V is TRBV1 and J is TRBJ1-2; TRBD1, the table's D call, lacks a check against the DNA. TRBV1 is a documented pseudogene. This CDR3 comprises 14 residues.

The chain joins TRBV7-9 to TRBJ1-2; D unclear. The CDR3 sequence is 15 residues long. Deletions cut 2 bases from V and 8 bases from J, with 18 bases between. Looked up from germline, CDR1 is SEHNR and CDR2 is FQNEAQ (reference sequence). For the CDR3, the DNA is TGTGCCAGCAGCTTAAGGGCTCAGGACTTACCCGGCTACACCTTC. Its translation is CASSLRAQDLPGYTF.

The chain combines TRBV28 with TRBJ2-7; tentatively, D is TRBD1 (5 bases). CDR3 length: 15 residues. Germline loops: CDR1 MDHEN, CDR2 SYDVKM. V lost 3 bases, J lost 0 bases, and 12 bases lay in between. CDR3 sequence (DNA): TGTGCCAGCAGTTTGTGGGGCCCTTTCTCCTACGAGCAGTACTTC. Its protein is CASSLWGPFSYEQYF.

This clone showed up just a few times. The chain links TRBV9 to TRBJ2-1; the match to TRBD2 covers 7 bases. V trimming: 4 bases; J trimming: 2 bases; junction bases outside the gene matches: 6. The CDR3 runs to 15 residues. Looked up from germline, CDR1 is SGDLS and CDR2 is YYNGEE. CDR3 sequence reads: CASSTLAETYNEQFF. CDR3 nucleotide sequence: TGTGCCAGCAGCACTCTAGCGGAGACCTACAATGAGCAGTTCTTC.

In nucleotides, the CDR3 is TGTGCCAGCAGTTCGTTAGGTTCCGGCAATCAGCCCCAGCATTTT. This encodes CASSSLGSGNQPQHF. The chain couples TRBV28 to TRBJ1-5; D ambiguous. CDR3 size: 15 residues. V shed 4 bases and J shed 2 bases, with 12 bases lying between them. Germline V lookup: CDR1 MDHEN, CDR2 SYDVKM.

The V call is TRBV30, the J call TRBJ2-3; D is uncertain. Germline V lookup: CDR1 GTSNPN, CDR2 SVGIG (reference sequence). The CDR3 covers 12 residues. Trimming pared 1 base from V and 7 bases from J, leaving 9 bases between. The CDR3 region is CAWSAEAYTQYF. CDR3 DNA: TGTGCCTGGAGTGCTGAGGCCTATACGCAGTATTTT.

Details on this clone: Other nucleotide sequences in the sample specify the same CDR3. The genes are TRBV27 and TRBJ1-2, with TRBD1 matching 9 bases. Per the germline V gene, CDR1 is MNHEY and CDR2 is SMNVEV (reference sequence). Trimming removed 3 bases from V and 4 bases from J; junction bases left unmatched: 3. The CDR3 length is 14 residues. The CDR3 loop reads CASSLTGGGYGYTF. Written as DNA, the CDR3 is TGTGCCAGCAGTTTGACAGGGGGTGGCTATGGCTACACCTTC.

The chain recombines TRBV11-2 with TRBJ2-7; no clear D gene. The V gene's germline CDR1 is SGHAT and CDR2 FQNNGV. Trimming stripped 2 bases from V and 3 bases from J, with 8 bases between. The CDR3 loop spans 13 amino acids. Written as DNA, the CDR3 is TGTGCCAGCAGCTTACGAGCTCACTACGAGCAGTACTTC. Translated: CASSLRAHYEQYF.

The V call is TRBV6-6, the J call TRBJ1-1; tentatively, D is TRBD1 (5 bases). The V end was cut by 6 bases, the J end by 1 base, with 15 bases between. Germline CDR1 and CDR2: MNHNY and SVGAGI (reference sequence). The CDR3 covers 15 residues. CDR3 protein: CASSFRAVGNTEAFF. DNA of the CDR3: TGTGCCAGCAGCTTCAGGGCCGTCGGGAACACTGAAGCTTTCTTT.